This TCR beta chain was captured by sequencing in a study of shared clonotypes between healthy human individuals. The study, taken as a whole, reports: Some naive CD4 clonotypes, about 5.5%, turned up in common across a handful of donors.

Produced via immunoSEQ multiplex PCR; TCRdb's table is partial and in-frame only. The table records millions of clones, about 95% of them present only once. V lost 2 bases to trimming and J lost 5 bases, with 12 bases between them. CDR1 and CDR2 from the germline V gene are MNHEY and SVGAGI. CDR3 size: 14 residues. This clone was detected once. What it recognizes is unknown. Naive CD8 isolation took CD45RO-negative cells positively selected for CCR7 and excluded terminally differentiated effector memory CD45RA+ cells. This rearrangement joins TRBV6-5 to TRBJ2-5; D is ambiguous. The material sequenced was naive CD8+ T cells sorted from blood. The clonotype was recovered from a man between 18 and 35 years old in good health. CDR3 loop: CASSYGASPETQYF. CDR3 DNA sequence: TGTGCCAGCAGTTACGGTGCCAGCCCCGAGACCCAGTACTTC.